The present T cell receptor beta chain was sequenced within a study of blood T cell repertoires in COVID-19. Germline V gene lookup returns CDR1 SGHVS and CDR2 FNYEAQ. V was pared by 2 bases and J by 0 bases, with 3 bases between. The CDR3 has 13 amino acids. The authors' processing: Estimation of nucleated cell counts was performed using reference gene primer amplification. The repertoire was sequenced with immunoSEQ multiplex PCR; TCRdb's copy has only in-frame clones and lacks some. The V and J calls and clone size come from that table; D and trimming were worked out from the DNA. The sample records a few hundred thousand clones, roughly 84% being singletons.

This TCR was sampled from a woman of 80 years or more with COVID-19, enrolled during active disease. The rearrangement joins TRBV7-6 to TRBJ2-3; no clear D gene. The sequenced sample was peripheral blood. The CDR3 coding sequence is TGTGCCAGCAGCTTATCAAGCACAGATACGCAGTATTTT. This translates into CASSLSSTDTQYF.